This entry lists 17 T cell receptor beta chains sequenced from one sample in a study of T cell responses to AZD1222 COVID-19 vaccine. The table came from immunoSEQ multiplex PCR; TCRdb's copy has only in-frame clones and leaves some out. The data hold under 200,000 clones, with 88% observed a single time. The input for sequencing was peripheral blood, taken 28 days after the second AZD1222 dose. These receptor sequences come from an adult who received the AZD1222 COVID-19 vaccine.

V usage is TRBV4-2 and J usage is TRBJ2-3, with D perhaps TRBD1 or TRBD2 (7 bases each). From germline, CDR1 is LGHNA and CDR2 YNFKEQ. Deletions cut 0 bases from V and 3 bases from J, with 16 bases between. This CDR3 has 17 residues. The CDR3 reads CASSQDLAQGGTDTQYF. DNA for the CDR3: TGTGCCAGCAGCCAAGATTTGGCGCAGGGGGGGACAGATACGCAGTATTTT.

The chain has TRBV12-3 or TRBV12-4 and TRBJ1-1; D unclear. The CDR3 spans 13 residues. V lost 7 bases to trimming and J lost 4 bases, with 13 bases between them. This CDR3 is CASTRKLGTEAFF. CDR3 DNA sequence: TGTGCCAGCACCAGGAAATTGGGCACTGAAGCTTTCTTT.

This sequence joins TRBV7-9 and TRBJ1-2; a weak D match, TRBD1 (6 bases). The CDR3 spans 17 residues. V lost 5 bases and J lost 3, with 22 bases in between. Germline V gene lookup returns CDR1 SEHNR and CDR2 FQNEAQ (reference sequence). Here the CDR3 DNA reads TGTGCCAGCAGCCTGATAGGACAGCAAACCAGGGACTATGGCTACACCTTC. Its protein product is CASSLIGQQTRDYGYTF.

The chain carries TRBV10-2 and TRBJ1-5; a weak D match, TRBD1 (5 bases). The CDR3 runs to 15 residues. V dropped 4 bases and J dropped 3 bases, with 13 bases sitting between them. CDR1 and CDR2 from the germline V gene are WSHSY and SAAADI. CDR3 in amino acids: CASSVGQGVNQPQHF. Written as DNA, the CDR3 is TGCGCCAGCAGTGTGGGGCAGGGCGTCAATCAGCCCCAGCATTTT.

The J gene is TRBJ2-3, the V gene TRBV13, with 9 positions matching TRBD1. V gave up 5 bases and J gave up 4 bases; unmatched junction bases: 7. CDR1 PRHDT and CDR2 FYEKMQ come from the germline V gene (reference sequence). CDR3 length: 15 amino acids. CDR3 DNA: TGTGCCAGCAGCCTTCGACAGGGGGGCCCAGATACGCAGTATTTT. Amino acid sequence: CASSLRQGGPDTQYF.

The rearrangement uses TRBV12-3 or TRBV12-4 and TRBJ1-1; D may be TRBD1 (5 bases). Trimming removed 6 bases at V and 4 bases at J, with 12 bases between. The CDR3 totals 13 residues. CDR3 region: CASRKGVATEAFF. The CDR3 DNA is TGTGCCAGCAGAAAAGGGGTTGCCACTGAAGCTTTCTTT.

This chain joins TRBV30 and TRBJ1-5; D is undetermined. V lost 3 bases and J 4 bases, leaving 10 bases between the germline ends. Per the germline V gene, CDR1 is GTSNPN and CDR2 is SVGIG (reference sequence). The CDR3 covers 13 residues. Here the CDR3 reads CAWSGIFNQPQHF. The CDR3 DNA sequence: TGTGCCTGGAGCGGCATCTTTAATCAGCCCCAGCATTTT. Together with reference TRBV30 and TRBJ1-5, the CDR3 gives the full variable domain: SQTIHQWPATLVQPVGSPLSLECTVEGTSNPNLYWYRQAAGRGLQLLFYSVGIGQISSEVPQNLSASRPQDRQFILSSKKLLLSDSGFYLCAWSGIFNQPQHFGDGTRLSIL.

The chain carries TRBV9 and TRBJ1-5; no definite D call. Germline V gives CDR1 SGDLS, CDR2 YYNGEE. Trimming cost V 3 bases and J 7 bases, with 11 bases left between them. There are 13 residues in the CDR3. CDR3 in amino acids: CASSARPEQPQHF. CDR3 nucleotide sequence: TGTGCCAGCAGCGCACGACCTGAGCAGCCCCAGCATTTT. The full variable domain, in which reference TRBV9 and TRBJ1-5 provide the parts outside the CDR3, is DSGVTQTPKHLITATGQRVTLRCSPRSGDLSVYWYQQSLDQGLQFLIQYYNGEERAKGNILERFSAQQFPDLHSELNLSSLELGDSALYFCASSARPEQPQHFGDGTRLSIL.

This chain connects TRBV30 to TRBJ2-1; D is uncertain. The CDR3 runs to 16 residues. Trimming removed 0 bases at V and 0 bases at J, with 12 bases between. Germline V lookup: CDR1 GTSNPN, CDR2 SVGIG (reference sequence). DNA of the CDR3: TGTGCCTGGAGTGTACTCTCGCAAAGCTCCTACAATGAGCAGTTCTTC. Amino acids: CAWSVLSQSSYNEQFF.

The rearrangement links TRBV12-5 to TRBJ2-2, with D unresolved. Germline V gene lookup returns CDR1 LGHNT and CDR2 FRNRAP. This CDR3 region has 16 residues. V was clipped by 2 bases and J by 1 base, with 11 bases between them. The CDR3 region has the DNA TGTGCTAGTGGTTTGAGTCGGGCAGAGAACACCGGGGAGCTGTTTTTT. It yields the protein CASGLSRAENTGELFF.

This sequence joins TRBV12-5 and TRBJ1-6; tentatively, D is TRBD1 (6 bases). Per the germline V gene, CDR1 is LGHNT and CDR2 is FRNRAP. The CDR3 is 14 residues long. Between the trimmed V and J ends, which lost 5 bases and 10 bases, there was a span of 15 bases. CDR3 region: CASGPGQSGSPLHF. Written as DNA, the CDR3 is TGTGCTAGTGGTCCTGGACAGTCGGGATCACCCCTCCACTTT.

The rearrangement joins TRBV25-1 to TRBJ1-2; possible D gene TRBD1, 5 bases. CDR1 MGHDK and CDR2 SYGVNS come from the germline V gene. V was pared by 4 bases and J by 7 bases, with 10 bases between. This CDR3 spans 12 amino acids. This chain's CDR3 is CASSGAGSGYTF. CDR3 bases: TGTGCCAGCAGTGGAGCAGGGTCTGGCTACACCTTC.

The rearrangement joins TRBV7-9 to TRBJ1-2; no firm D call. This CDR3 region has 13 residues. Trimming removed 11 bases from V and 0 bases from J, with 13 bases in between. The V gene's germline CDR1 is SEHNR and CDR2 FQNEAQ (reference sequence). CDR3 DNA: TGTGCCTGGGAAGGATCAGCTAACTATGGCTACACCTTC. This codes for CAWEGSANYGYTF.

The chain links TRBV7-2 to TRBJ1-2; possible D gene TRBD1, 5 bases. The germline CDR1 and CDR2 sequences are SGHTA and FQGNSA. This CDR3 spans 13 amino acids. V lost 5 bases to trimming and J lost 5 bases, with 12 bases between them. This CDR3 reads CASSPTGDYGYTF. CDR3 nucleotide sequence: TGTGCCAGCAGCCCAACGGGGGATTATGGCTACACCTTC.

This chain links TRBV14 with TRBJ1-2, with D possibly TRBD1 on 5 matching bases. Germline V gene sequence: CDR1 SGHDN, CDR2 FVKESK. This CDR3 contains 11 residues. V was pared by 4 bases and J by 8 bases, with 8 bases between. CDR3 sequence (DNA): TGTGCCAGCAGCCCGGGGGGGGGCTACACCTTC. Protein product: CASSPGGGYTF.

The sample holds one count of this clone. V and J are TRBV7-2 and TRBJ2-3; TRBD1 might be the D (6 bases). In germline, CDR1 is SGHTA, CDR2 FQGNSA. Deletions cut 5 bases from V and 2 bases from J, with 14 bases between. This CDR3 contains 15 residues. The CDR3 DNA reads TGTGCCAGCAGCACCAGGGGATACACCACAGATACGCAGTATTTT. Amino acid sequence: CASSTRGYTTDTQYF.

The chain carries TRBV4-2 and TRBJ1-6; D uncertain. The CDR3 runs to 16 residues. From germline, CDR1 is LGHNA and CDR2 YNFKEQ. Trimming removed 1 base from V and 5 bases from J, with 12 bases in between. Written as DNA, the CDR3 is TGTGCCAGCAGCCAAGTCATTCTCAGAGATAATTCACCCCTCCACTTT. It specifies CASSQVILRDNSPLHF.